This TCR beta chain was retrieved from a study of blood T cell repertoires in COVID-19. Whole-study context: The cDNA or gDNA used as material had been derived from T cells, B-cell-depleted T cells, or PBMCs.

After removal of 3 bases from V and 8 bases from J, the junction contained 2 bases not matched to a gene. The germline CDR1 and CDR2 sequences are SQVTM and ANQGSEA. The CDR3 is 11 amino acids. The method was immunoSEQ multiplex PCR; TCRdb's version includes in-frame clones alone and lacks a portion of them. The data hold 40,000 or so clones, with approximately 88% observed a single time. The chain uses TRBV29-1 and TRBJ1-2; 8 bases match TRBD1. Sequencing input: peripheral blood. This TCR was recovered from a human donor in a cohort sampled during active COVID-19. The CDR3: CSVDRGQGYTF. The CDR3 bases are TGCAGCGTTGACAGGGGGCAAGGCTACACCTTC.